The 28 T cell receptor beta chains presented below share a single source sample, sequenced in a study of identifying expanded T cells in peripheral blood. Profiling relied on immunoSEQ multiplex PCR, and the TCRdb table lists in-frame clones only, not all of them. The table includes tens of thousands of clones, roughly 88% detected once. Sequencing was done on a sample of blood. The origin of the receptors is a person aged 18 to 75 in good health.

This clone has a single count. The chain employs TRBV4-1 and TRBJ2-2, with D uncertain. Germline loops: CDR1 MGHRA, CDR2 YSYEKL. Trimming removed 0 bases at V and 8 bases at J, with 10 bases between. The CDR3 is made up of 14 amino acids. As DNA, the CDR3 is TGCGCCAGCAGCCAAGACAGTAAATTGGGGGAGCTGTTTTTT. Its protein is CASSQDSKLGELFF.

V and J are TRBV11-2 and TRBJ2-3; weak D call: TRBD2 (6 bases). The CDR3 sequence is 14 residues long. The V gene lost 7 bases and the J gene lost 1 base, with 12 bases spanning the gap. The germline gives CDR1 SGHAT, CDR2 FQNNGV. The CDR3 spells CASTPPGGTDTQYF. The CDR3 nucleotides read TGTGCCAGCACCCCGCCGGGGGGCACAGATACGCAGTATTTT.

As to this clone: Other DNA sequences in the same sample also yield this CDR3. J is TRBJ1-5 and V is TRBV7-2; the D gene is possibly TRBD1 (6 bases). V gave up 2 bases and J gave up 0 bases, with 8 bases separating them. Per germline, CDR1 SGHTA and CDR2 FQGNSA. This CDR3 contains 15 residues. The CDR3: CASSLQGTSNQPQHF. CDR3 in DNA: TGTGCCAGCAGCTTACAGGGGACTAGCAATCAGCCCCAGCATTTT.

V is TRBV29-1 and J is TRBJ2-5, with TRBD2 matching over 7 bases. Germline loops: CDR1 SQVTM, CDR2 ANQGSEA. The trim removed 4 bases at V and 1 base at J, leaving 3 bases unmatched. CDR3 length: 13 amino acids. The chain's CDR3 is CSVGGSVQETQYF. The CDR3, as DNA: TGCAGCGTTGGCGGGAGCGTCCAAGAGACCCAGTACTTC.

The V and J genes are TRBV5-4 and TRBJ1-1, with D tentatively TRBD1 (6 bases). Trimming left V 1 base short and J 1 base short, with 11 bases between. The CDR3 length is 15 residues. Germline loops: CDR1 SGHNT, CDR2 YYREEE (reference sequence). CDR3 bases: TGTGCCAGCAGCTTGAGTAGGGGGGGGAACACTGAAGCTTTCTTT. It translates to CASSLSRGGNTEAFF.

The DNA for the CDR3 is TGTGCCAGCAGCGAGACCCCCCGGGACAGGGACAATGAGCAGTTCTTC. The encoded protein is CASSETPRDRDNEQFF. V and J are TRBV9 and TRBJ2-1; 9 nucleotides agree with TRBD1. The CDR3 has 16 amino acids. Germline values: CDR1 SGDLS, CDR2 YYNGEE. V trimming: 3 bases; J trimming: 5 bases; junction bases outside the gene matches: 9.

This rearrangement joins TRBV7-9 to TRBJ2-5, with 13 bases identical to TRBD2. CDR1 and CDR2 (germline): SEHNR, FQNEAQ (reference sequence). V lost 4 bases to trimming and J lost 2 bases; unmatched junction nucleotides: 13. This CDR3 has 19 amino acids. The CDR3 bases are TGTGCCAGCAGCTCCTCCGTTCGACTAGCGGGGGGCAAACAAGAGACCCAGTACTTC. Translation: CASSSSVRLAGGKQETQYF.

This sequence joins TRBV5-3 and TRBJ1-5, with D maybe TRBD1 (5 bases). TRBV5-3 falls under the ORF class, with uncertain function. V was shortened by 4 bases and J by 2 bases, with 25 bases between the two germline ends. The CDR3 spans 19 residues. CDR3 DNA: TGTGCCAGAAGCCCAGCTCGGGGGGTAATGAAGCGGCGCAATCAGCCCCAGCATTTT. This codes for CARSPARGVMKRRNQPQHF.

The J gene is TRBJ2-2, the V gene TRBV10-3, with 10 bases lining up with TRBD2. CDR3 length: 19 residues. Germline loops: CDR1 ENHRY, CDR2 SYGVKD. Unmatched junction bases numbered 9, after V lost 2 bases and J lost 0 bases. CDR3 DNA: TGTGCCATCAGTGAGAGGTCCCCTAGCGGGAGTGCGAACACCGGGGAGCTGTTTTTT. Its translation: CAISERSPSGSANTGELFF.

The chain joins TRBV4-2 to TRBJ2-4, with TRBD2 matching over 10 bases. The length of the CDR3 is 16 residues. Germline V CDR1 and CDR2: LGHNA, YNFKEQ. V lost 2 bases and J lost 6; bases outside the gene matches: 7. CDR3 in DNA: TGTGCCAGCAGCCAACTAGGACTAGCGGAGACAAACATTCAGTACTTC. Its protein product is CASSQLGLAETNIQYF.

This clone was observed a handful of times. V is TRBV27 and J is TRBJ1-2, with D unclear. V was shortened by 6 bases and J by 8 bases, with 16 bases between the two germline ends. The CDR3 extends over 13 amino acids. Germline CDR1 MNHEY, CDR2 SMNVEV (reference sequence). The CDR3 DNA sequence: TGTGCCAGCAGACCAGGATTTTCGGGAGGCTACACCTTC. It is translated as CASRPGFSGGYTF.

V usage is TRBV18 and J usage is TRBJ2-3, with 9 bases identical to TRBD1. V lost 3 bases, J lost 5 bases, and 6 bases stayed unmatched. Germline-derived CDR1 and CDR2 are KGHSH and LQKENI. The CDR3 runs to 15 residues. DNA of the CDR3: TGTGCCAGCTCACCTAACAGGGGGCGTGTAGATACGCAGTATTTT. Encoded protein: CASSPNRGRVDTQYF.

The chain has TRBV2 and TRBJ1-6; D gene ambiguous. The CDR3 consists of 15 residues. The V end lost 5 bases, the J end lost 3 bases, and 11 bases lay between the germline ends. Germline-derived CDR1 and CDR2 are SNHLY and FYNNEI. Written as DNA, the CDR3 is TGTGCCAGCAGTCCAGGACCGGACTATAATTCACCCCTCCACTTT. Its protein is CASSPGPDYNSPLHF.

The rearrangement links TRBV4-2 to TRBJ2-4, with TRBD2 as a possible D gene (6 bases). V lost 3 bases and J lost 0, with 24 bases in between. CDR1 and CDR2 (germline): LGHNA, YNFKEQ. The CDR3 has 20 residues. CDR3 in amino acids: CASSHDGLSARTLAKNIQYF. For the CDR3, the DNA is TGTGCCAGCAGCCACGACGGACTAAGCGCTAGAACTCTAGCCAAAAACATTCAGTACTTC.

This clone is a singleton in its sample. The chain links TRBV5-1 to TRBJ1-4; D possibly corresponds to TRBD1 (5 bases). The ends were cut back, 4 bases at V and 8 bases at J, with 21 bases in the middle. Germline loops: CDR1 SGHRS, CDR2 YFSETQ. This CDR3 is 16 amino acids long. This CDR3 reads CASSTGQGGAYEKLFF. The DNA for the CDR3 is TGCGCCAGCAGCACTGGTCAAGGAGGGGCGTACGAAAAACTGTTTTTT.

V usage is TRBV7-2 and J usage is TRBJ2-1; no reliable D call. The V end lost 1 base, the J end lost 11 bases, and 12 bases lay between the germline ends. The CDR3 has 13 residues. Germline values: CDR1 SGHTA, CDR2 FQGNSA. CDR3 nucleotide sequence: TGTGCCAGCAGCTTAGTAGGTTTGGAAAAGCAGTTCTTC. Its translation is CASSLVGLEKQFF. Supplemented by reference TRBV7-2 and TRBJ2-1, the full variable domain reads GAGVSQSPSNKVTEKGKDVELRCDPISGHTALYWYRQSLGQGLEFLIYFQGNSAPDKSGLPSDRFSAERTGGSVSTLTIQRTQQEDSAVYLCASSLVGLEKQFFGPGTRLTVL.

This sequence joins TRBV25-1 and TRBJ1-6; the D is unclear. The CDR3 extends over 15 amino acids. The germline V gene encodes CDR1 MGHDK and CDR2 SYGVNS. Trimming stripped 6 bases from V and 0 bases from J, with 9 bases between. CDR3 amino acids: CASREDVSYNSPLHF. The CDR3, as DNA: TGTGCCAGCAGGGAAGATGTCTCCTATAATTCACCCCTCCACTTT.

V gene TRBV7-9 combines with J gene TRBJ1-1; D call uncertain. Per the germline V gene, CDR1 is SEHNR and CDR2 is FQNEAQ (reference sequence). Trimming shortened V by 4 bases and J by 4 bases, and 7 bases separated the two germline ends. This CDR3 comprises 12 residues. The DNA for the CDR3 is TGTGCCAGCAGCTCCTTGATCACTGAAGCTTTCTTT. Its protein product is CASSSLITEAFF.

The chain is built from TRBV6-5 and TRBJ1-1; D call uncertain. The V end was cut by 2 bases, the J end by 0 bases, with 7 bases between. Germline lookup yields CDR1 MNHEY and CDR2 SVGAGI. The length of the CDR3 is 14 residues. CDR3 sequence (DNA): TGTGCCAGCAGTTACGGGCTCATGAACACTGAAGCTTTCTTT. Encoded protein: CASSYGLMNTEAFF.

V and J are TRBV9 and TRBJ2-3; D perhaps matches TRBD2 (5 bases). CDR3 length: 14 residues. Germline lookup yields CDR1 SGDLS and CDR2 YYNGEE. The V end lost 3 bases, the J end lost 7 bases, and 15 bases lay between the germline ends. DNA of the CDR3: TGTGCCAGCAGCGGGCGAGAGGGCCTCAATACGCAGTATTTT. It translates to CASSGREGLNTQYF.

This chain joins TRBV6-5 and TRBJ1-2; D not certain. Germline-derived CDR1 and CDR2 are MNHEY and SVGAGI. V was shortened by 3 bases and J by 4 bases, with 3 bases between the two germline ends. The CDR3 runs 11 residues. CDR3 sequence: CASSYGYGYTF. DNA for the CDR3: TGTGCCAGCAGTTATGGCTATGGCTACACCTTC.

V is TRBV2 and J is TRBJ1-6; possible D gene TRBD1, 5 bases. V dropped 2 bases and J dropped 0 bases, with 11 bases sitting between them. Germline loops: CDR1 SNHLY, CDR2 FYNNEI. The CDR3 runs 17 residues. The CDR3 DNA sequence: TGTGCCAGCAGTGAATACGGGGCCAACTCCTATAATTCACCCCTCCACTTT. This translates into CASSEYGANSYNSPLHF. Full variable domain (outside the CDR3, taken from reference TRBV2 and TRBJ1-6): EPEVTQTPSHQVTQMGQEVILRCVPISNHLYFYWYRQILGQKVEFLVSFYNNEISEKSEIFDDQFSVERPDGSNFTLKIRSTKLEDSAMYFCASSEYGANSYNSPLHFGNGTRLTVT.

This chain joins TRBV12-2 and TRBJ2-2; the table's D call of TRBD1 was not tested on the DNA. TRBV12-2 is termed a pseudogene. The CDR3 extends over 16 amino acids. The CDR3 protein is CASRLGGPSGTGELFF. In nucleotides, the CDR3 is TGTGCAAGTCGCTTAGGAGGCCCCTCAGGGACCGGGGAGCTGTTTTTT.

The rearrangement uses TRBV6-6 and TRBJ1-5, with a weak D call TRBD1 (6 bases). Germline values: CDR1 MNHNY, CDR2 SVGAGI (reference sequence). This CDR3 region has 13 residues. V was cut by 5 bases and J by 4 bases, with 9 bases left in between. The CDR3 sequence: CASSLQGNQPQHF. The CDR3 DNA reads TGTGCCAGCAGTCTACAGGGTAATCAGCCCCAGCATTTT.

The V and J genes are TRBV30 and TRBJ2-7; D gene ambiguous. V was clipped by 0 bases and J by 7 bases, with 7 bases between them. Germline values: CDR1 GTSNPN, CDR2 SVGIG (reference sequence). CDR3 length equals 11 residues. CDR3 loop: CAWSVMREQYF. DNA of the CDR3: TGTGCCTGGAGTGTAATGCGGGAGCAGTACTTC.

The chain combines TRBV14 with TRBJ1-2; D call uncertain. This CDR3 has 15 amino acids. The germline V gene encodes CDR1 SGHDN and CDR2 FVKESK. V was shortened by 0 bases and J by 5 bases, with 13 bases between the two germline ends. CDR3 residues: CASSQDGRVRYGYTF. DNA of the CDR3: TGTGCCAGCAGCCAAGATGGTAGGGTACGATATGGCTACACCTTC.

The chain combines TRBV7-2 with TRBJ1-2; no clear D. This CDR3 is 14 amino acids long. Germline loops: CDR1 SGHTA, CDR2 FQGNSA. V lost 4 bases and J 2 bases, leaving 11 bases between the germline ends. CDR3 loop: CASSSSGSNYGYTF. CDR3 in DNA: TGTGCCAGCAGCTCCTCGGGTTCGAACTATGGCTACACCTTC.

As DNA, the CDR3 is TGCGCCAGCAGCCTCGGGGCAGGAGGGGACTACGAGCAGTACTTC. Translated: CASSLGAGGDYEQYF. This rearrangement joins TRBV4-1 to TRBJ2-7, with a weak D call TRBD2 (6 bases). V gave up 4 bases and J gave up 3 bases, with 16 bases separating them. Germline V gene data show CDR1 as MGHRA and CDR2 as YSYEKL. The CDR3 extends over 15 amino acids.